The TCR beta chain described here comes from a study of OX40 agonist ivuxolimab in advanced cancers. In the study overall: The drug used for patients, ivuxolimab, was an agonistic anti-OX40 (CD134) antibody.

The assay was immunoSEQ multiplex PCR, and TCRdb's table has in-frame clones only and misses some. Counted here are 23,000 or so clones, 84% occurring once; the ten biggest clones make up around 15%. This clone was detected a few times. Its specificity is not known. The study's findings and limits: Expanded clones were, on average, more numerous among CD8+ T cells than CD4+.

The V gene's germline CDR1 is KGHSH and CDR2 LQKENI. This CDR3 has 15 residues. J lost 5 bases, V lost 5 bases, and 7 bases had no gene match. The source is an adult with an advanced solid tumor such as melanoma, head and neck, liver or kidney cancer. The sample here was CD4+ or CD8+ T cells sorted from blood, taken in a trial of the OX40 agonist ivuxolimab. The J gene is TRBJ2-1, the V gene TRBV18; 9 bases align to TRBD1. The CDR3 DNA reads as TGTGCCAGCTCATCTACAGGGGGCCCTAACAATGAGCAGTTCTTC. This translates into CASSSTGGPNNEQFF.